This T cell receptor (beta chain) was recorded in a study of cytomegalovirus exposure and HLA in healthy donors. Per germline, CDR1 LNHDA and CDR2 SQIVND (reference sequence). This CDR3 has 14 amino acids. The V segment lost 5 bases and the J segment 1 base; nucleotides outside the gene matches: 3. Researchers ran the PCR with 60 Vbeta and 13 Jbeta primers. Sequenced by immunoSEQ multiplex PCR; TCRdb stores in-frame clones only, minus some. The profile shows 100,000 or so clones, around 80% of them singletons. Sequences were obtained from PBMCs. The chain uses TRBV19 and TRBJ2-5, with 8 bases fitting TRBD1. The receptor was isolated from a man aged 40-49 years in good health and CMV-seronegative. Here the CDR3 DNA reads TGTGCCAGTAGTGGGGACAGGCCCCAAGAGACCCAGTACTTC. Protein: CASSGDRPQETQYF.